This entry features one TCR beta chain sequence. Its antigen is not identified. With 60 Vbeta and 13 Jbeta primers, the PCR was carried out. Per the study methods: There were 70 million to 95 million unique TCR beta chains by a later count, and about 11 million of them were shared. Method: immunoSEQ multiplex PCR; TCRdb's copy keeps in-frame clones and lacks some. V, J and clone size derive from that table, while D and trimming were established from the DNA sequence. Recorded for this sample: 200,000 to 250,000 clones. This entry belongs to a study of cytomegalovirus exposure and HLA in healthy donors. Study overall: The Caucasian-associated ancestry cluster held over 80% of under 450 genotyped donors.

Study-wide findings and caveats: Across all donors, roughly uniform sequencing depth was an assumption of the presence/absence analyses. For TCR beta chains, V- and J-gene trimming was later linked to a missense DCLRE1C variant.

There are 15 residues in the CDR3. V shed 6 bases and J shed 0 bases, with 14 bases lying between them. Germline CDR1 KGHSH, CDR2 LQKENI. Material for sequencing was PBMCs. This sequence joins TRBV18 and TRBJ1-1; the D gene is possibly TRBD1 (6 bases). The sequence came from a woman aged 25 to 45 in good health and CMV-seropositive. The CDR3 bases are TGTGCCAGCTCCTTACAGGGATTTATGAACACTGAAGCTTTCTTT. This gives the protein CASSLQGFMNTEAFF.